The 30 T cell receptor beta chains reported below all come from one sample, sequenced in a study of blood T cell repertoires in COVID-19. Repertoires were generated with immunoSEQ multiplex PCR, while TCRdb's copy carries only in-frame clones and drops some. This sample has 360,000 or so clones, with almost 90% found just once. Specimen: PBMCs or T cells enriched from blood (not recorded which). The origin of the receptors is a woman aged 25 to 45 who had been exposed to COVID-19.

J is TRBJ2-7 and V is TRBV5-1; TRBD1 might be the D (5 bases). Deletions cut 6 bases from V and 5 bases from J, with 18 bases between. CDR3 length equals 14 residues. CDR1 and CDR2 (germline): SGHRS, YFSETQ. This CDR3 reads CASKGRGVVHEQYF. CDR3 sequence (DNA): TGCGCCAGCAAGGGAAGGGGCGTCGTCCACGAGCAGTACTTC.

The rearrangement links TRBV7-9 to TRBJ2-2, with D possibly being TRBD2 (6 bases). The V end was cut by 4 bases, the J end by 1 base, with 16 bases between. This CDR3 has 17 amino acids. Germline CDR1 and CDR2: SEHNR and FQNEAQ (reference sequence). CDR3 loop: CASSYLMAGWNTGELFF. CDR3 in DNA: TGTGCCAGCAGCTACCTTATGGCGGGATGGAACACCGGGGAGCTGTTTTTT.

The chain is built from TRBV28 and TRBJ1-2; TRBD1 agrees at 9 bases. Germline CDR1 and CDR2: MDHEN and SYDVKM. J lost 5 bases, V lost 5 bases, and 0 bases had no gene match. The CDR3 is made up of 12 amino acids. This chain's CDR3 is CASSDRGYGYTF. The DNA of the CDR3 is TGTGCCAGCAGTGACAGGGGGTATGGCTACACCTTC.

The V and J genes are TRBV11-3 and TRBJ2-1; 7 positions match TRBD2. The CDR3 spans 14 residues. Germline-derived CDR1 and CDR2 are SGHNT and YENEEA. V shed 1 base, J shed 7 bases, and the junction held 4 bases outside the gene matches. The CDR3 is CASSLGDGRNEQFF. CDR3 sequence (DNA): TGTGCCAGCAGCTTAGGTGACGGGAGGAATGAGCAGTTCTTC.

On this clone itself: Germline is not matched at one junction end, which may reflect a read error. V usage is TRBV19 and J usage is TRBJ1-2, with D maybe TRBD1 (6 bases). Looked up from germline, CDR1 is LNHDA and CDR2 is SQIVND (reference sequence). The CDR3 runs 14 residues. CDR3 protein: CASSTPQGTYGCTF. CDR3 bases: TGTGCCAGTAGTACCCCACAGGGTACCTATGGCTGCACCTTC.

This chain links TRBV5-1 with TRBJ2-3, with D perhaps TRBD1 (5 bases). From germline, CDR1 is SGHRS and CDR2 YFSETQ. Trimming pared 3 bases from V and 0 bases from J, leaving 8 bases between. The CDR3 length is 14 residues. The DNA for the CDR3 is TGCGCCAGCAGCTCGACAGTTAGCACAGATACGCAGTATTTT. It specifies CASSSTVSTDTQYF.

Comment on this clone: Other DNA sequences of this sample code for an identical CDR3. The chain's CDR3 is CASSLGQGYEQYF. CDR3 DNA sequence: TGTGCCAGCAGTTTAGGTCAGGGCTACGAGCAGTACTTC. The gene calls are TRBV12-3 or TRBV12-4 and TRBJ2-7; a possible D gene is TRBD1 (5 bases). V was trimmed by 1 base and J by 3 bases, leaving 7 bases between them. The CDR3 extends over 13 amino acids.

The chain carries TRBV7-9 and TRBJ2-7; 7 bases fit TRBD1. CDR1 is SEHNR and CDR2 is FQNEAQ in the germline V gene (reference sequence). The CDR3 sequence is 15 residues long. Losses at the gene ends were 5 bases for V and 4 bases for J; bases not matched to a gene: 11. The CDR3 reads CASSPRDRAFYEQYF. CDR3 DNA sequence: TGTGCCAGCAGCCCCCGAGACAGGGCTTTTTACGAGCAGTACTTC.

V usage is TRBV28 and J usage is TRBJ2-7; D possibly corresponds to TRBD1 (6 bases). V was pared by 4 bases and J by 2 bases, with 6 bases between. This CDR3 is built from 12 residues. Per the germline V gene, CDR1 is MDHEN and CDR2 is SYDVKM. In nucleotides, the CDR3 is TGTGCCAGCAGTTCAGGGGCCTACGAGCAGTACTTC. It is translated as CASSSGAYEQYF.

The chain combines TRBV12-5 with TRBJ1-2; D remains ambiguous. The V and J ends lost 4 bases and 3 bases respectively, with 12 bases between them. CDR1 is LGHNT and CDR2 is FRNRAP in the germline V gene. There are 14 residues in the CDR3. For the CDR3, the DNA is TGTGCTAGTGGTTCCTCGAGCCCCTACTATGGCTACACCTTC. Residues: CASGSSSPYYGYTF.

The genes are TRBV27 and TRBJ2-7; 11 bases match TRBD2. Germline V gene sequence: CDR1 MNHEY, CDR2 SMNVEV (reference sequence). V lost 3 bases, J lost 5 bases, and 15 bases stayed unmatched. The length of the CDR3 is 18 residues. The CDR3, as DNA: TGTGCCAGCAGTTTCCCCGGGACTAGCGGTATTGCGGCACACGAGCAGTACTTC. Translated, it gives CASSFPGTSGIAAHEQYF.

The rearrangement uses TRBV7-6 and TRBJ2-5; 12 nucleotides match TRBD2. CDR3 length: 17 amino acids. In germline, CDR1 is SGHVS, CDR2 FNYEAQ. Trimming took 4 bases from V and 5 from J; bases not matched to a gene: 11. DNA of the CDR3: TGTGCCAGCAGCTCCTCGCCTAGCGGGAGGGCCCGGGAGACCCAGTACTTC. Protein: CASSSSPSGRARETQYF.

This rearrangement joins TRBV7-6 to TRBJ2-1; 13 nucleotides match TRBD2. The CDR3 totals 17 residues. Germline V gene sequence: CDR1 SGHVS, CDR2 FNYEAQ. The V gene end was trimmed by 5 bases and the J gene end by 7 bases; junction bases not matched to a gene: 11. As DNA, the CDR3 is TGTGCCAGCAGCCCGTCGGGACTAGCGGGAAGGCAGAATGAGCAGTTCTTC. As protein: CASSPSGLAGRQNEQFF.

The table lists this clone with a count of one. DNA for the CDR3: TGTGCCAGCAGCTTAAATAGAGACACTGAAGCTTTCTTT. It translates to CASSLNRDTEAFF. V is TRBV11-2 and J is TRBJ1-1; D gene ambiguous. V was pared by 2 bases and J by 3 bases, with 7 bases between. This CDR3 comprises 13 residues. CDR1 and CDR2 from the germline V gene are SGHAT and FQNNGV.

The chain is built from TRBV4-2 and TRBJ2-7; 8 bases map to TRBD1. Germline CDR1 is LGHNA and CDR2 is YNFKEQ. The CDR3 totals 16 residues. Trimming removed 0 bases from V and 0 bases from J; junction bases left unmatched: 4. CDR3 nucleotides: TGTGCCAGCAGCCAAGAGGCACAGGGGGGCTCCTACGAGCAGTACTTC. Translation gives CASSQEAQGGSYEQYF.

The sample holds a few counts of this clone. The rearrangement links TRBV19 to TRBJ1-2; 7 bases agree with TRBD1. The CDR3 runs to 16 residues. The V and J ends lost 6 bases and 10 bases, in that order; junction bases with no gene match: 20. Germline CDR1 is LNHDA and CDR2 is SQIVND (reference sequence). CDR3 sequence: CASSLLSGTDFGDYTF. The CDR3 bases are TGTGCCAGTAGCCTACTATCCGGGACAGATTTCGGTGACTACACCTTC. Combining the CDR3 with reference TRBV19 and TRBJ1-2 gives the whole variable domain DGGITQSPKYLFRKEGQNVTLSCEQNLNHDAMYWYRQDPGQGLRLIYYSQIVNDFQKGDIAEGYSVSREKKESFPLTVTSAQKNPTAFYLCASSLLSGTDFGDYTFGSGTRLTVV.

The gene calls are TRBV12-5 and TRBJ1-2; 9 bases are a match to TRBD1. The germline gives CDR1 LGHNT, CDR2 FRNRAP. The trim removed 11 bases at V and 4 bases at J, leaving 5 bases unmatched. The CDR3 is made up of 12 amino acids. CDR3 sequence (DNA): TGTGCTGCCGGGACAGGGATCTATGGCTACACCTTC. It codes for CAAGTGIYGYTF.

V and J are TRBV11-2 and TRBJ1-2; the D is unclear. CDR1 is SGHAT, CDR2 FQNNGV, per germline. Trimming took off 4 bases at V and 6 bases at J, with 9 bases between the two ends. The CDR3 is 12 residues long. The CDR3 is CASSSERNGYTF. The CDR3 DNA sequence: TGTGCCAGCAGCTCCGAGAGGAATGGCTACACCTTC.

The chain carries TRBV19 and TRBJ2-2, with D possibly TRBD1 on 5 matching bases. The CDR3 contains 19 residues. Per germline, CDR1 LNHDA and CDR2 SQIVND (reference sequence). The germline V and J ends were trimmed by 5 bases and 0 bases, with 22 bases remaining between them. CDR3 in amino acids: CASSLRAPATYPNTGELFF. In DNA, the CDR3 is TGTGCCAGTAGTCTCAGGGCTCCGGCGACCTACCCGAACACCGGGGAGCTGTTTTTT.

CDR3 region: CASSEAAAGVGFF. CDR3 nucleotide sequence: TGTGCCAGCAGCGAGGCGGCCGCGGGCGTGGGGTTCTTC. The V gene is TRBV7-2, the J gene TRBJ2-1; tentatively, D is TRBD2 (5 bases). The CDR3 consists of 13 residues. Germline V lookup: CDR1 SGHTA, CDR2 FQGNSA. Trimming left V 5 bases short and J 15 bases short, with 20 bases between.

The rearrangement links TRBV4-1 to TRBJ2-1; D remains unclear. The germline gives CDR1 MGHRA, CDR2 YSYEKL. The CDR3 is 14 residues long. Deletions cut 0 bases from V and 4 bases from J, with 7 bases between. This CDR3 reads CASSQELSYNEQFF. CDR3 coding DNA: TGCGCCAGCAGCCAAGAGTTGAGTTACAATGAGCAGTTCTTC.

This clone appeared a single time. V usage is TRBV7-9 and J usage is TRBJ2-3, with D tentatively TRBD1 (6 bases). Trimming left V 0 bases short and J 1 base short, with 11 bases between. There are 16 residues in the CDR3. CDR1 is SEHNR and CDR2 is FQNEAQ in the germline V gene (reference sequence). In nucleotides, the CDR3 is TGTGCCAGCAGCTTAGCGGCAGGGGTAGGCACAGATACGCAGTATTTT. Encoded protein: CASSLAAGVGTDTQYF.

The CDR3 spells CASSPGLNQETQYF. The CDR3 DNA reads as TGTGCCAGCTCACCTGGACTCAACCAAGAGACCCAGTACTTC. The V and J genes are TRBV18 and TRBJ2-5; maybe TRBD2 (5 bases). Germline V gives CDR1 KGHSH, CDR2 LQKENI. The CDR3 runs to 14 residues. The V and J ends lost 3 bases and 0 bases respectively, with 8 bases between them. The variable domain in full, with the rest retrieved from reference TRBV18 and TRBJ2-5, is NAGVMQNPRHLVRRRGQEARLRCSPMKGHSHVYWYRQLPEEGLKFMVYLQKENIIDESGMPKERFSAEFPKEGPSILRIQQVVRGDSAAYFCASSPGLNQETQYFGPGTRLLVL.

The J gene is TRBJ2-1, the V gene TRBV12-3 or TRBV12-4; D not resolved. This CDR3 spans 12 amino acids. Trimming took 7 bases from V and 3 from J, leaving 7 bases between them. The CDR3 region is CASTSGYNEQFF. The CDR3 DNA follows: TGTGCCAGCACCTCGGGCTACAATGAGCAGTTCTTC.

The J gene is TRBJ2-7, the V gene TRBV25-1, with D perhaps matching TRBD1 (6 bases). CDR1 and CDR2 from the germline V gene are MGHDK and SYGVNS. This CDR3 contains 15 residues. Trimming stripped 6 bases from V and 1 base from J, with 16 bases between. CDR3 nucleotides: TGTGCCAGCAGGGATGACAGGAGTCAATCCTACGAGCAGTACTTC. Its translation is CASRDDRSQSYEQYF.

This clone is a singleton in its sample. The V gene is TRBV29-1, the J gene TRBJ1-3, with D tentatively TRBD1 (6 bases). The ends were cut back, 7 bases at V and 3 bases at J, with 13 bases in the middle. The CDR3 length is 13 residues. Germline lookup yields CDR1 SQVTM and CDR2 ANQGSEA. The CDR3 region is CSGQAASGNTIYF. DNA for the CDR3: TGCAGCGGACAGGCGGCCAGTGGAAACACCATATATTTT.

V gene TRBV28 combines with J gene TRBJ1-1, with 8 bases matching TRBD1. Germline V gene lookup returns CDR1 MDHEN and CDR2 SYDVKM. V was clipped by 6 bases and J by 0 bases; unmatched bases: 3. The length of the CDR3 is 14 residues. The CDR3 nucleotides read TGTGCCAGCAGGACAGGGGTGCTGAACACTGAAGCTTTCTTT. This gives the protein CASRTGVLNTEAFF. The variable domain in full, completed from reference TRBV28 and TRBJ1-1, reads DVKVTQSSRYLVKRTGEKVFLECVQDMDHENMFWYRQDPGLGLRLIYFSYDVKMKEKGDIPEGYSVSREKKERFSLILESASTNQTSMYLCASRTGVLNTEAFFGQGTRLTVV.

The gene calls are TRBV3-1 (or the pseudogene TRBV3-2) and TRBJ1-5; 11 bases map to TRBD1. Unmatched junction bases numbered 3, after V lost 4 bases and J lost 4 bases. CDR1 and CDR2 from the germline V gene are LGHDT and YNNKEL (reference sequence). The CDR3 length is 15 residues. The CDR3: CASSPRDRGNQPQHF. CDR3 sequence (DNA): TGTGCCAGCAGCCCCCGGGACAGGGGGAATCAGCCCCAGCATTTT.

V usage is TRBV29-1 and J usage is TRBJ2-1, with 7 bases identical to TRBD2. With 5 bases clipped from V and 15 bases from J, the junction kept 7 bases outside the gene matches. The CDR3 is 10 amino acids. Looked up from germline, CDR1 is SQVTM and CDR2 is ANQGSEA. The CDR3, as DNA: TGCAGCGTTCAGACTAGCCTCCTGTTCTTC. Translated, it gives CSVQTSLLFF.

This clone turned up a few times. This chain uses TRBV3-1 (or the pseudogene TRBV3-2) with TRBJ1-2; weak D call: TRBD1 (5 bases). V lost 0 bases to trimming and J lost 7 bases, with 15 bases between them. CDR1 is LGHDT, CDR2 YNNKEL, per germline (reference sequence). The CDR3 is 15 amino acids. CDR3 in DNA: TGTGCCAGCAGCCAAGAGGGTCTAGATGGGGCTGGCTACACCTTC. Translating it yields CASSQEGLDGAGYTF.